These 29 T cell receptor beta chains originate from one sample sequenced in a study of naive and memory T cell subsets. An equimolar mix of two oligonucleotides served as the beta constant-region primer for TRBC1 and TRBC2. From the UMI-ligation and nested PCR reads, TCRdb called clonotypes with MiXCR, one entry per CDR3 protein. The data show 130,000 to 150,000 distinct CDR3 sequences, 17% seen once. The sample consisted of naive CD4+ T cells from blood. These receptors were collected from a human donor in good health.

This clonotype was seen a handful of times. The rearrangement links TRBV6-1 to TRBJ2-2; D perhaps matches TRBD1 (6 bases). Trimming shortened V by 7 bases and J by 6 bases, and 21 bases separated the two germline ends. Germline V gives CDR1 MNHNS, CDR2 SASEGT. The CDR3 extends over 16 amino acids. The DNA of the CDR3 is TGTGCCAGCACCTTCAAAAGGGCACAGGGTCCCGGGGAGCTGTTTTTT. It codes for CASTFKRAQGPGELFF.

The table lists this clonotype with a few counts. The chain couples TRBV10-2 to TRBJ2-2; D possibly corresponds to TRBD2 (6 bases). The CDR3 runs 16 residues. The germline V gene has CDR1 WSHSY and CDR2 SAAADI. The V end lost 3 bases, the J end lost 1 base, and 12 bases lay between the germline ends. Here the CDR3 DNA reads TGCGCCAGCAGTGATGCCGGGACTCGGAACACCGGGGAGCTGTTTTTT. It translates to CASSDAGTRNTGELFF.

This chain joins TRBV28 and TRBJ2-7; 13 bases map to TRBD2. Germline CDR1 is MDHEN and CDR2 is SYDVKM. The CDR3 sequence is 16 residues long. V trimming: 6 bases; J trimming: 3 bases; junction bases outside the gene matches: 8. For the CDR3, the DNA is TGTGCCAGCAGCCCTTGGACTAGCGGGAGAATCTACGAGCAGTACTTC. Translated, it gives CASSPWTSGRIYEQYF.

This chain links TRBV12-3 or TRBV12-4 with TRBJ2-1, with 9 bases that match TRBD2. CDR3 length equals 15 residues. The V gene end was trimmed by 4 bases and the J gene end by 7 bases; junction bases not matched to a gene: 8. CDR3 region: CASSSPAGGVNEQFF. CDR3 nucleotide sequence: TGTGCCAGCAGTTCGCCAGCGGGAGGTGTAAATGAGCAGTTCTTC.

This clonotype was found a few times. The chain couples TRBV18 to TRBJ1-3, with TRBD1 matching over 7 bases. The ends lost 3 bases at V and 4 bases at J; junction bases unmatched: 9. This CDR3 is built from 16 residues. Germline V CDR1 and CDR2: KGHSH, LQKENI. Here the CDR3 DNA reads TGTGCCAGCTCACCGGGACAGCAGGATTTCGGAAACACCATATATTTT. Amino acids: CASSPGQQDFGNTIYF.

This clonotype has a handful of counts. V is TRBV24-1 and J is TRBJ2-3; TRBD1 might be the D (6 bases). The CDR3 covers 15 residues. The germline CDR1 and CDR2 sequences are KGHDR and SFDVKD. V lost 4 bases and J lost 4, with 14 bases in between. Written as DNA, the CDR3 is TGTGCCACCAGTGACCCGAGGACAGACCCAGATACGCAGTATTTT. This codes for CATSDPRTDPDTQYF.

CDR3 coding DNA: TGTGCCAGCAGCTTAGAAATCGTGTATATAGGGACTAGCGGGTCTCGGCAGTACTTC. Translated, it gives CASSLEIVYIGTSGSRQYF. The chain couples TRBV11-2 to TRBJ2-7, with TRBD2 identical over 12 bases. This CDR3 has 19 residues. Germline assignment: CDR1 SGHAT and CDR2 FQNNGV. The trim removed 0 bases at V and 9 bases at J, leaving 18 bases unmatched. The entire variable domain, with the rest obtained from reference TRBV11-2 and TRBJ2-7, is as follows: EAGVAQSPRYKIIEKRQSVAFWCNPISGHATLYWYQQILGQGPKLLIQFQNNGVVDDSQLPKDRFSAERLKGVDSTLKIQPAKLEDSAVYLCASSLEIVYIGTSGSRQYFGPGTRLTVT.

V and J are TRBV2 and TRBJ1-5, with a weak D call TRBD1 (5 bases). CDR1 is SNHLY and CDR2 is FYNNEI in the germline V gene. The V end was cut by 6 bases, the J end by 4 bases, with 16 bases between. CDR3 size: 15 residues. Here the CDR3 DNA reads TGTGCCAGCAGCTACCAAGGACACGAGAATCAGCCCCAGCATTTT. This sequence encodes CASSYQGHENQPQHF.

This chain joins TRBV6-4 and TRBJ2-1, with TRBD2 matching 9 bases. The CDR3 totals 15 residues. V trimming: 0 bases; J trimming: 12 bases; junction bases outside the gene matches: 9. The germline V gene encodes CDR1 MRHNA and CDR2 SNTAGT. The CDR3 loop reads CASSDSSSGSNWQFF. DNA for the CDR3: TGTGCCAGCAGTGACTCCAGTAGCGGGAGTAATTGGCAGTTCTTC.

In its sample, this clonotype was seen many times. The chain employs TRBV20-1 and TRBJ2-2; D not resolved. The V and J ends lost 0 bases and 2 bases respectively, with 4 bases between them. In germline, CDR1 is DFQATT, CDR2 SNEGSKA (reference sequence). This CDR3 contains 13 residues. The DNA for the CDR3 is TGCAGTGCTAGAGAGGTTAACACCGGGGAGCTGTTTTTT. This encodes CSAREVNTGELFF.

The chain recombines TRBV4-3 with TRBJ2-3; D unresolved. V shed 3 bases and J shed 0 bases, with 10 bases lying between them. The germline V gene has CDR1 LGHNA and CDR2 YSLEER. The CDR3 is made up of 15 amino acids. The CDR3 protein is CASSQLLQSTDTQYF. The CDR3 DNA sequence: TGCGCCAGCAGCCAGCTACTACAAAGCACAGATACGCAGTATTTT.

V is TRBV30 and J is TRBJ2-7, with 16 bases identical to TRBD2. The CDR3 runs to 16 residues. Germline CDR1 GTSNPN, CDR2 SVGIG (reference sequence). Trimming removed 5 bases from V and 3 bases from J; junction bases left unmatched: 7. CDR3 loop: CAWAGTSGRAYYEQYF. CDR3 coding DNA: TGTGCCTGGGCCGGGACTAGCGGGAGGGCCTACTACGAGCAGTACTTC.

This clonotype was detected only a few times. The gene calls are TRBV28 and TRBJ1-5; the D is unclear. The CDR3 contains 14 residues. Trimming stripped 5 bases from V and 2 bases from J, with 10 bases between. Per the germline V gene, CDR1 is MDHEN and CDR2 is SYDVKM. The CDR3: CASSQSLGNQPQHF. DNA of the CDR3: TGTGCCAGCAGTCAAAGCCTTGGCAATCAGCCCCAGCATTTT.

V usage is TRBV25-1 and J usage is TRBJ1-5; D perhaps matches TRBD1 (6 bases). Germline-derived CDR1 and CDR2 are MGHDK and SYGVNS. Trimming removed 8 bases at V and 6 bases at J, with 14 bases between. This CDR3 region has 13 residues. The CDR3 region has the DNA TGTGCCAGCGGACCAGGGGACACTCAGCCCCAGCATTTT. Amino acids: CASGPGDTQPQHF.

This clonotype was counted only a few times. V usage is TRBV3-1 and J usage is TRBJ2-2; D is ambiguous. The CDR3 runs to 14 residues. The V end was cut by 5 bases, the J end by 6 bases, with 13 bases between. In germline, CDR1 is LGHDT, CDR2 YNNKEL (reference sequence). This CDR3 reads CASSDRTPSGELFF. The CDR3 nucleotides are TGTGCCAGCAGCGATAGAACCCCCTCCGGGGAGCTGTTTTTT.

The rearrangement links TRBV28 to TRBJ2-7, with a tentative D call TRBD2 (6 bases). With 6 bases removed from V and 2 bases from J, the gap between germline ends came to 14 bases. This CDR3 comprises 14 residues. The V gene's germline CDR1 is MDHEN and CDR2 SYDVKM. The CDR3 reads CASRRAGTPYEQYF. CDR3 in DNA: TGTGCCAGCAGACGCGCCGGGACTCCCTACGAGCAGTACTTC.

This clonotype was found a few times. The V call is TRBV11-2, the J call TRBJ2-1, with 9 bases lining up with TRBD2. From germline, CDR1 is SGHAT and CDR2 FQNNGV. The CDR3 runs 17 residues. Germline trimming cut 1 base from V and 9 bases from J; bases unmatched to any gene: 13. The CDR3 here is CASSLGGARGRAAEQFF. In DNA, the CDR3 is TGTGCCAGCAGCTTAGGAGGGGCACGCGGGAGGGCCGCTGAGCAGTTCTTC.

The chain carries TRBV9 and TRBJ2-1, with D possibly TRBD2 on 6 matching bases. Germline V lookup: CDR1 SGDLS, CDR2 YYNGEE. Between the trimmed V and J ends, which lost 0 bases and 11 bases, there was a span of 9 bases. The CDR3 covers 12 residues. The CDR3 here is CASSVEAGQQFF. The CDR3 coding sequence is TGTGCCAGCAGCGTAGAGGCGGGACAGCAGTTCTTC. Drawing the rest from reference TRBV9 and TRBJ2-1, the complete variable domain is DSGVTQTPKHLITATGQRVTLRCSPRSGDLSVYWYQQSLDQGLQFLIQYYNGEERAKGNILERFSAQQFPDLHSELNLSSLELGDSALYFCASSVEAGQQFFGPGTRLTVL.

This clonotype was detected only a few times. The rearrangement uses TRBV6-5 and TRBJ2-1; 9 bases map to TRBD2. Germline CDR1 MNHEY, CDR2 SVGAGI. The CDR3 runs to 14 residues. V dropped 6 bases and J dropped 7; count of bases not matched to a gene: 7. Here the CDR3 reads CASSPGLARNEQFF. CDR3 DNA sequence: TGTGCCAGCAGCCCGGGACTAGCACGGAATGAGCAGTTCTTC.

V usage is TRBV7-2 and J usage is TRBJ1-2; possibly TRBD1 for D (5 bases). V was pared by 2 bases and J by 1 base, with 17 bases between. The CDR3 loop spans 17 amino acids. The V gene's germline CDR1 is SGHTA and CDR2 FQGNSA. CDR3 coding DNA: TGTGCCAGCAGCTTATCCCCCGGACACACCATTAACTATGGCTACACCTTC. The encoded protein is CASSLSPGHTINYGYTF.

This clonotype was recorded a few times. The chain carries TRBV2 and TRBJ1-5, with D possibly TRBD1 on 6 matching bases. The ends were cut back, 5 bases at V and 3 bases at J, with 11 bases in the middle. The germline V gene has CDR1 SNHLY and CDR2 FYNNEI. The CDR3 spans 14 residues. CDR3 nucleotide sequence: TGTGCCAGCAGTATGAGGGACACCAATCAGCCCCAGCATTTT. It codes for CASSMRDTNQPQHF.

This clonotype was detected a few times. V is TRBV28 and J is TRBJ2-2; maybe TRBD1 (6 bases). Germline loops: CDR1 MDHEN, CDR2 SYDVKM. This CDR3 has 13 residues. The ends were cut back, 6 bases at V and 5 bases at J, with 10 bases in the middle. The CDR3 loop is CASSNRVTGELFF. CDR3 nucleotides: TGTGCCAGCAGCAACAGGGTGACCGGGGAGCTGTTTTTT.

This clonotype was seen more than once but under ten times. The chain uses TRBV5-6 and TRBJ2-7, with 7 positions matching TRBD1. This CDR3 spans 14 amino acids. Germline CDR1 reads SGHDT; CDR2 reads YYEEEE. The ends lost 3 bases at V and 3 bases at J; junction bases unmatched: 6. This CDR3 reads CASSSYRGDYEQYF. Here the CDR3 DNA reads TGTGCCAGCAGCTCTTACAGGGGCGACTACGAGCAGTACTTC.

This clonotype has ten or more counts. The chain carries TRBV11-1 and TRBJ2-2; unclear D gene. The CDR3 length is 13 residues. Trimming left V 4 bases short and J 6 bases short, with 9 bases between. Germline V gives CDR1 SGHAT, CDR2 FQDESV (reference sequence). This CDR3 is CASSSRVAGELFF. CDR3 nucleotides: TGTGCCAGCAGCTCGAGAGTCGCCGGGGAGCTGTTTTTT.

This clonotype was seen a handful of times. The chain employs TRBV27 and TRBJ1-1, with D perhaps TRBD1 (5 bases). The germline CDR1 and CDR2 sequences are MNHEY and SMNVEV (reference sequence). Deletions cut 5 bases from V and 0 bases from J, with 16 bases between. The CDR3 runs to 16 residues. The CDR3 loop is CASSPHGAPLNTEAFF. Here the CDR3 DNA reads TGTGCCAGCAGTCCACACGGGGCCCCCCTGAACACTGAAGCTTTCTTT.

This clonotype was detected a few times. The rearrangement uses TRBV2 and TRBJ2-3; a possible D gene is TRBD2 (6 bases). The V gene's germline CDR1 is SNHLY and CDR2 FYNNEI. With 11 bases removed from V and 6 bases from J, the gap between germline ends came to 15 bases. CDR3 size: 12 residues. The CDR3 reads CAGRGGGDTQYF. CDR3 DNA sequence: TGTGCCGGCCGTGGGGGAGGCGATACGCAGTATTTT.

This chain uses TRBV11-2 with TRBJ2-1; TRBD2 is a possible D gene (5 bases). Germline V gene lookup returns CDR1 SGHAT and CDR2 FQNNGV. The CDR3 length is 12 residues. V was pared by 4 bases and J by 9 bases, with 10 bases between. DNA of the CDR3: TGTGCCAGCAGCTCTAGCCAGATTGAGCAGTTCTTC. Translated, it gives CASSSSQIEQFF.

The chain uses TRBV20-1 and TRBJ1-4, with 7 bases identical to TRBD1. The CDR3 runs to 16 residues. Per germline, CDR1 DFQATT and CDR2 SNEGSKA (reference sequence). V dropped 6 bases and J dropped 6; count of bases not matched to a gene: 16. CDR3 sequence reads: CSAFDREPFVDEKLFF. The DNA of the CDR3 is TGCAGTGCATTCGACAGGGAGCCCTTCGTTGATGAAAAACTGTTTTTT.

This clonotype was seen just once. The CDR3 protein is CASSLEGTYTEAFF. In nucleotides, the CDR3 is TGTGCCAGCAGCTTAGAAGGGACCTACACTGAAGCTTTCTTT. The rearrangement uses TRBV7-8 and TRBJ1-1; tentatively, D is TRBD1 (5 bases). The length of the CDR3 is 14 residues. V was clipped by 1 base and J by 3 bases, with 9 bases between them. CDR1 and CDR2 (germline): SGHVS, FQNEAQ.